The source of this T cell receptor (beta chain) is a study of control samples from healthy donors and cancer patients. V shed 5 bases and J shed 6 bases, with 20 bases lying between them. CDR1 LNHDA and CDR2 SQIVND come from the germline V gene (reference sequence). The CDR3 contains 15 residues. Clones were read by immunoSEQ multiplex PCR, and TCRdb kept only the in-frame ones, dropping some. The data contain tens of thousands of clones, more than 85% of them singletons. Sequencing was performed on blood. This rearrangement joins TRBV19 to TRBJ2-7; possibly TRBD1 for D (5 bases). This clonotype originated in a woman in her forties or fifties in good health. Written as DNA, the CDR3 is TGTGCCAGTAGTCCAGGGTTACAGATCCTCGGCGAGCAGTACTTC. Translated, it gives CASSPGLQILGEQYF.